This entry features one T cell receptor (beta chain) sequence. The antigen is undetermined. The data were taken from a study of cytomegalovirus exposure and HLA in healthy donors. Study results and caveats: High sensitivity and specificity were reportedly achieved when the classifier diagnosed cytomegalovirus status.

Unmatched junction bases numbered 3, after V lost 4 bases and J lost 4 bases. The CDR3 is made up of 13 amino acids. Germline values: CDR1 SGHTA, CDR2 FQGNSA. PCR amplification relied on 60 Vbeta primers (plus 13 Jbeta primers). Sequenced by immunoSEQ multiplex PCR; TCRdb stores in-frame clones only, minus some. The repertoire has 110,000 or so clones, about 70% of them found once; the top ten carry about 2%. The chain has TRBV7-2 and TRBJ1-2, with TRBD1 identical over 7 bases. Specimen: PBMCs. The source of this sequence is a human donor in good health. The CDR3 sequence is CASSSRQGYGYTF. Here the CDR3 DNA reads TGTGCCAGCAGCTCCCGACAGGGCTATGGCTACACCTTC.